These 5 T cell receptor beta chains originate from one sample sequenced in a study of blood T cell repertoires in COVID-19. This table comes from immunoSEQ multiplex PCR, and its TCRdb copy is limited to in-frame clones, with some not included. The data show some 140,000 clones, roughly 91% seen once. The sample comprised peripheral blood. The origin of the receptors is a man over 45 with active or convalescent COVID-19.

The chain recombines TRBV4-2 with TRBJ1-1; 12 positions match TRBD1. The CDR3 loop spans 18 amino acids. Germline values: CDR1 LGHNA, CDR2 YNFKEQ. Trimming removed 0 bases from V and 0 bases from J; junction bases left unmatched: 5. CDR3 region: CASSQDRDRGRLNTEAFF. The CDR3 bases are TGTGCCAGCAGCCAAGACCGGGACAGGGGGCGGTTGAACACTGAAGCTTTCTTT.

The chain carries TRBV19 and TRBJ1-2; the match to TRBD1 covers 10 bases. The germline gives CDR1 LNHDA, CDR2 SQIVND (reference sequence). The CDR3 has 15 residues. The J segment lost 4 bases and the V segment lost 3 bases, leaving 5 bases of the junction unmatched. The CDR3 sequence is CASSIRDRGAYGYTF. DNA for the CDR3: TGTGCCAGTAGTATCCGGGACAGGGGTGCCTATGGCTACACCTTC.

This chain connects TRBV29-1 to TRBJ1-1, with 9 bases identical to TRBD1. There are 14 residues in the CDR3. With 3 bases clipped from V and 1 base from J, the junction kept 3 bases outside the gene matches. Germline CDR1 and CDR2: SQVTM and ANQGSEA. CDR3 in DNA: TGCAGCGTTGATCTGGACAGGGGGAACACTGAAGCTTTCTTT. Amino acids: CSVDLDRGNTEAFF.

V usage is TRBV28 and J usage is TRBJ2-7; 10 nucleotides match TRBD1. The germline CDR1 and CDR2 sequences are MDHEN and SYDVKM. The CDR3 runs 13 residues. J lost 7 bases, V lost 6 bases, and 6 bases had no gene match. DNA for the CDR3: TGTGCCAGCAGCCGACAGGGGGCGCGGGAGCAGTACTTC. It yields the protein CASSRQGAREQYF.

The chain combines TRBV14 with TRBJ2-6, with 7 bases that match TRBD2. J was trimmed by 6 bases and V by 4 bases; bases with no gene match: 12. The CDR3 is 17 amino acids. CDR1 is SGHDN and CDR2 is FVKESK in the germline V gene. In nucleotides, the CDR3 is TGTGCCAGCAGCCTAAGGGCGGGAGAGTCCCCGGCCAACGTCCTGACTTTC. Encoded protein: CASSLRAGESPANVLTF.